This T cell receptor (beta chain) was sequenced during a study of blood T cell repertoires in COVID-19. Study-wide background: COVID-19 samples, acute and convalescent, were from the United States, Italy and Spain. T cells, B-cell-depleted T cells, or PBMCs provided the cDNA or gDNA that served as material.

The CDR3 is made up of 14 amino acids. The V and J ends lost 6 bases and 7 bases, in that order; junction bases with no gene match: 8. Germline assignment: CDR1 GTSNPN and CDR2 SVGIG (reference sequence). Original processing methods: Estimates of nucleated cell counts were drawn from the amplification of reference gene primers. The method was immunoSEQ multiplex PCR; TCRdb's version includes in-frame clones alone and lacks a portion of them. V and J calls and clone size are those listed in that table; D and trimming were worked out from the DNA. The sample lists about 94,000 clones, 80% to 90% occurring once. This clone has only one observation.

The sequence derives from a human donor with acute or convalescent COVID-19. The donor label of this sample is uncertain. The sample consisted of peripheral blood. V usage is TRBV30 and J usage is TRBJ2-1; 11 bases fit TRBD1. DNA of the CDR3: TGTGCCTGCCAAGGACAGGGGGCAGGGAATGAGCAGTTCTTC. Its translation: CACQGQGAGNEQFF.